This T cell receptor beta chain appears in the sequencing data of a study of blood T cell repertoires in COVID-19. Assay used: immunoSEQ multiplex PCR; TCRdb lists only in-frame clones, some missing. The repertoire consists of about 240,000 clones, with roughly 80% occurring once and the leading ten covering around 3.4%. The CDR3 sequence is 15 residues long. Per germline, CDR1 LGHNT and CDR2 FRNRAP. J was trimmed by 4 bases and V by 4 bases; bases with no gene match: 5. V usage is TRBV12-5 and J usage is TRBJ2-3; 10 nucleotides agree with TRBD2. The sequencing input was peripheral blood. The origin of this receptor is a young woman with acute or convalescent COVID-19. Here the CDR3 reads CASGWVLAGADTQYF. The CDR3, as DNA: TGTGCTAGTGGTTGGGTTCTAGCGGGAGCAGATACGCAGTATTTT.